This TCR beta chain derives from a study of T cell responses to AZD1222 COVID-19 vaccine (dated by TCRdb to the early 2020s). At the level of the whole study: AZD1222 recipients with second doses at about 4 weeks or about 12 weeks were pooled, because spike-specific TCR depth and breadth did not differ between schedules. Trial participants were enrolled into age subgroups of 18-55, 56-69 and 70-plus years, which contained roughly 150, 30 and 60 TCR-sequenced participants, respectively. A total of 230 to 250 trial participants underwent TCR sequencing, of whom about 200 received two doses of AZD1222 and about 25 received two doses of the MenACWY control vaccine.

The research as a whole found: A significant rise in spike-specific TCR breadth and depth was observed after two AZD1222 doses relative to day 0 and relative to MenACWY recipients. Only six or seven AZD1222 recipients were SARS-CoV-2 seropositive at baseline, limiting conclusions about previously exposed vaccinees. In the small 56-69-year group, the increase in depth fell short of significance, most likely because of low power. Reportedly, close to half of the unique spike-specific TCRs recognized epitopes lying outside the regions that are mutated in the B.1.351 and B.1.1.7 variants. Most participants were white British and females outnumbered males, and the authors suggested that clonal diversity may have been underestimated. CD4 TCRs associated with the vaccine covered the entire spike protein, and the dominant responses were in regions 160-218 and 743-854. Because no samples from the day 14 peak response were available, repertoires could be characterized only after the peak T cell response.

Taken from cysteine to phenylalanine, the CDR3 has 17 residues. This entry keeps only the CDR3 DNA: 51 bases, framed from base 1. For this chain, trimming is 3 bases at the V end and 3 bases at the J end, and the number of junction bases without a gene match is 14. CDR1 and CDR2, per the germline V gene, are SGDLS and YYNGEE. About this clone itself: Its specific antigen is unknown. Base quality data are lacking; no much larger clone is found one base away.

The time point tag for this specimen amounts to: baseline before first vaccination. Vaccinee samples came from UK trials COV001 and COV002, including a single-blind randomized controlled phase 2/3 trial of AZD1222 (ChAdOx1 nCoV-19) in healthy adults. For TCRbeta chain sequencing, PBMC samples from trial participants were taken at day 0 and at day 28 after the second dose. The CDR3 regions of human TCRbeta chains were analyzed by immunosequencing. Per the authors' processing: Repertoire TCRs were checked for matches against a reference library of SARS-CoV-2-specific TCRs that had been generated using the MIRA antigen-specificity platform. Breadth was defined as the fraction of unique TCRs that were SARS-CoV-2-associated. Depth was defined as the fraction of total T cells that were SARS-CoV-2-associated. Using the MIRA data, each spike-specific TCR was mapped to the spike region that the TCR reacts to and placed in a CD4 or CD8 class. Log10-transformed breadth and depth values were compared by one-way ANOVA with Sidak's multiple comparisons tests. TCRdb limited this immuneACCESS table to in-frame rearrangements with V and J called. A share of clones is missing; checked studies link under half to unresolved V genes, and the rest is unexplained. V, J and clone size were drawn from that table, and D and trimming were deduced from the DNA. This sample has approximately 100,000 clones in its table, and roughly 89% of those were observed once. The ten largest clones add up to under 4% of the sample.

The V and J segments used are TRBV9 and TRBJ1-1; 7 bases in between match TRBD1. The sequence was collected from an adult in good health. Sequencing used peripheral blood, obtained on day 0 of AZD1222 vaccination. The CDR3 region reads CASSAIGTAAPHTEAFF. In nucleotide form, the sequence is TGTGCCAGCAGCGCAATCGGGACAGCTGCGCCGCACACTGAAGCTTTCTTT.